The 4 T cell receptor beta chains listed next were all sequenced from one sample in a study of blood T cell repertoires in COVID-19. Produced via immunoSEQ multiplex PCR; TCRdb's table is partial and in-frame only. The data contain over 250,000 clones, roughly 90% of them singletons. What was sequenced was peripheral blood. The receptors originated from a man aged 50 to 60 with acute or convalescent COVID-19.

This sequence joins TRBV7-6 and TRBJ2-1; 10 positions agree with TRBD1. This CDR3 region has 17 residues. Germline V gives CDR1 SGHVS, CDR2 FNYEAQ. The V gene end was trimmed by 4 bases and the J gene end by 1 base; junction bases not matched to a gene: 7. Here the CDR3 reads CASSSSPGQGSYNEQFF. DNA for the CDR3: TGTGCCAGCAGCTCGTCTCCGGGACAGGGGTCCTACAATGAGCAGTTCTTC. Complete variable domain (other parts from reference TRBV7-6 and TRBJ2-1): GAGVSQSPRYKVTKRGQDVALRCDPISGHVSLYWYRQALGQGPEFLTYFNYEAQQDKSGLPNDRFSAERPEGSISTLTIQRTEQRDSAMYRCASSSSPGQGSYNEQFFGPGTRLTVL.

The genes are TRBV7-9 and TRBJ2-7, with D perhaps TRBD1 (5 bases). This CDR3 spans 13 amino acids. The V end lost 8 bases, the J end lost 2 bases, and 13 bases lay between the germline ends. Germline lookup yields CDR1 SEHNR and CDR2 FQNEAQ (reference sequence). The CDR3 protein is CASARTSTYEQYF. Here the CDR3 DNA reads TGTGCCAGCGCCCGGACATCAACCTACGAGCAGTACTTC.

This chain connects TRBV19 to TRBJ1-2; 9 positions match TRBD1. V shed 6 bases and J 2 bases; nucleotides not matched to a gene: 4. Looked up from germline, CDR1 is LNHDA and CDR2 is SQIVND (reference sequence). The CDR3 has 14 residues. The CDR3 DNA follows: TGTGCCAGTAGGGTCACAGGGGGCAACTATGGCTACACCTTC. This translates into CASRVTGGNYGYTF.

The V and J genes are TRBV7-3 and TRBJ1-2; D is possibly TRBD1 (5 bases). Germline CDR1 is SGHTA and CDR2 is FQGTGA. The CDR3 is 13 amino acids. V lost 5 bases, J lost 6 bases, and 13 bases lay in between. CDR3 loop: CASSPQGGDGYTF. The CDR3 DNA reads TGTGCCAGCAGCCCCCAGGGCGGGGATGGCTACACCTTC.